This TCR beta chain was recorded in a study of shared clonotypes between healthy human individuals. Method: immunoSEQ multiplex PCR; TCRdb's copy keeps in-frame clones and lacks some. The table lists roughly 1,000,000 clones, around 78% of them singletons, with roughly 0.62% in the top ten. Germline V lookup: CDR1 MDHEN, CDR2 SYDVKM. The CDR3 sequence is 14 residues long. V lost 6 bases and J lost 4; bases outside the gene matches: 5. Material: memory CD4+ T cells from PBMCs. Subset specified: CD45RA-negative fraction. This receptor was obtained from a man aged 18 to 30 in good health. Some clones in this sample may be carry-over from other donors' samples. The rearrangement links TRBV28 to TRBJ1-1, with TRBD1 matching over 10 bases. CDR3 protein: CASSPGQGPTEAFF. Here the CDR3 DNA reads TGTGCCAGCAGCCCGGGACAGGGGCCCACTGAAGCTTTCTTT.